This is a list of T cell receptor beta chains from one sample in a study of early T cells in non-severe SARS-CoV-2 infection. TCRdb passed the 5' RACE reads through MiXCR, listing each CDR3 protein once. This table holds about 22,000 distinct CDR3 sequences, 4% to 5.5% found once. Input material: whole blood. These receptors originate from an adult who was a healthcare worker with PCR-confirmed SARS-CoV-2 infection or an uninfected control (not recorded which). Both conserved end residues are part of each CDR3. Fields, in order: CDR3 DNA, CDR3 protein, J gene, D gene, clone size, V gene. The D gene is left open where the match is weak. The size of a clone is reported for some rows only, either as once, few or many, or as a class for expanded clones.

DNA: TGTGCCAGCAGAGTAGACTACAATGAGCAGTTCTTC; CDR3: CASRVDYNEQFF; J: TRBJ2-1; D: -; size: many; V: TRBV7-9
DNA: TGTGCCAGCAGCCCTCCGGTCTCCTACGAGCAGTACTTC; CDR3: CASSPPVSYEQYF; J: TRBJ2-7; D: -; size: few; V: TRBV28
DNA: TGTGCCAGCAGTCCCCGACAGGGATGGACCTCCTACAATGAGCAGTTCTTC; CDR3: CASSPRQGWTSYNEQFF; J: TRBJ2-1; D: TRBD1; size: many; V: TRBV6-6
DNA: TGTGCCAGCAGTGAAGTTTGGGGAACAGAGCTTTACTACGAGCAGTACTTC; CDR3: CASSEVWGTELYYEQYF; J: TRBJ2-7; D: -; size: many; V: TRBV6-1
DNA: TGTGCCAGCAGCCGAGGATACAGGGACGGCTACACCTTC; CDR3: CASSRGYRDGYTF; J: TRBJ1-2; D: -; size: many; V: TRBV7-9
DNA: TGTGCCAGCAAACCCGCGGGACTAGCGGGAGGGCCTGTGCAGTTCTTC; CDR3: CASKPAGLAGGPVQFF; J: TRBJ2-1; D: TRBD2; size: -; V: TRBV27
DNA: TGTGCCAGCAGCCCCAGGGGGAACCCAAACTACAATGAGCAGTTCTTC; CDR3: CASSPRGNPNYNEQFF; J: TRBJ2-1; D: TRBD1; size: -; V: TRBV7-8
DNA: TGTGCCAGCAGCAACTACAGAGTCTCTAACTATGGCTACACCTTC; CDR3: CASSNYRVSNYGYTF; J: TRBJ1-2; D: -; size: few; V: TRBV7-3
DNA: TGCGCCAGCAGCCCGACCGGGAGCTCCTATAATTCACCCCTCCACTTT; CDR3: CASSPTGSSYNSPLHF; J: TRBJ1-6; D: -; size: many; V: TRBV4-1
DNA: TGTGCCAGCAGCCCCTCTAGCGGAGGTGGGAATGAGCAGTTCTTC; CDR3: CASSPSSGGGNEQFF; J: TRBJ2-1; D: TRBD2; size: many; V: TRBV14
DNA: TGTGCCAGCAGTCAGGACAGCTACTATGGCTACACCTTC; CDR3: CASSQDSYYGYTF; J: TRBJ1-2; D: -; size: -; V: TRBV12-3/TRBV12-4
DNA: TGTGCCAGCAGCAATACAGGGGAAAAAGAGACCCAGTACTTC; CDR3: CASSNTGEKETQYF; J: TRBJ2-5; D: TRBD1; size: few; V: TRBV7-2
DNA: TGTGCCAGCTTGACCCGGACTAGCGCTGACGAGCAGTTCTTC; CDR3: CASLTRTSADEQFF; J: TRBJ2-1; D: TRBD2; size: many; V: TRBV6-1